Listed below are T cell receptor beta chains from one sample, sequenced in a study of T-cell memory formation after mild COVID-19. TCRdb re-derived calls from the 5' RACE reads in MiXCR, one entry per CDR3 protein. The sample carries almost 350,000 distinct CDR3 sequences, 20% to 25% recorded once. The sequencing sample was made of PBMCs or a T cell subset sorted from them (not recorded which). These receptors came from a man aged 18 to 30 who had mild COVID-19 (a few samples of this study predate the infection). Cell type and time point are not known. Each CDR3 is given with its conserved first and last residue. The D gene is left open where the match is weak. Rows give clone size only sometimes, using once, few, many, or a class for an expanded clone.

>TRBD1|.|TRBV4-3|TRBJ1-3
CASSQDRTGGNTIYF
TGCGCCAGCAGCCAAGATCGGACAGGTGGAAACACCATATATTTT
>TRBD2|.|TRBV7-2|TRBJ2-1
CASSLCGLAGRGNEQFF
TGTGCCAGCAGCTTATGCGGGCTAGCGGGGAGAGGGAATGAGCAGTTCTTC
>.|.|TRBV18|TRBJ1-1
CASSLLDGMNTEAFF
TGTGCCAGCTCACTGTTAGACGGGATGAACACTGAAGCTTTCTTT
>.|few|TRBV7-2|TRBJ1-1
CASSRQRSNTEAFF
TGTGCCAGCAGCCGACAGAGGTCGAACACTGAAGCTTTCTTT
>.|few|TRBV30|TRBJ2-7
CASGVAYEQYF
TGTGCCAGCGGTGTTGCCTACGAGCAGTACTTC
>.|few|TRBV29-1|TRBJ2-1
CSVAGASSYNEQFF
TGCAGCGTGGCAGGGGCGAGCTCCTACAATGAGCAGTTCTTC
>.|.|TRBV6-6|TRBJ1-4
CASSPSRGGEEKLFF
TGTGCCAGCAGCCCCAGCCGGGGTGGAGAGGAAAAACTGTTTTTT
>.|.|TRBV7-3|TRBJ1-2
CASSQGQRDGYTF
TGTGCCAGCAGCCAAGGACAGCGTGATGGCTACACCTTC
>TRBD2|many|TRBV5-1|TRBJ2-1
CASSSGLAGSSYNEQFF
TGTGCCAGCAGCTCAGGACTAGCGGGGAGCTCCTACAATGAGCAGTTCTTC
>TRBD1|few|TRBV7-9|TRBJ2-3
CASSPRDRGVDTQYF
TGTGCCAGCAGCCCCCGGGACAGGGGTGTAGATACGCAGTATTTT
>.|few|TRBV6-2/TRBV6-3|TRBJ1-5
CASAPDGNQPQHF
TGTGCCAGTGCTCCGGACGGGAATCAGCCCCAGCATTTT
>.|few|TRBV5-1|TRBJ2-3
CASSLEGGVDTQYF
TGCGCCAGCAGCTTGGAGGGTGGAGTGGATACGCAGTATTTT
>.|.|TRBV11-2|TRBJ2-7
CASSLGQTLYEQYF
TGTGCCAGCAGCTTAGGGCAGACCCTTTACGAGCAGTACTTC
>.|.|TRBV7-2|TRBJ2-1
CASSQPLGANEQFF
TGTGCCAGCAGCCAACCGCTTGGTGCGAATGAGCAGTTCTTC
>.|few|TRBV5-1|TRBJ2-5
CASSLGDIGEETQYF
TGCGCCAGCAGCTTGGGGGACATTGGTGAAGAGACCCAGTACTTC
>.|.|TRBV4-3|TRBJ2-5
CASSPRGGALGETQYF
TGCGCCAGCAGCCCAAGGGGCGGTGCTTTGGGGGAGACCCAGTACTTC
>.|.|TRBV25-1|TRBJ2-7
CASSLEGFAYEQYF
TGTGCCAGCAGTTTGGAAGGTTTCGCCTACGAGCAGTACTTC
>.|.|TRBV10-3|TRBJ2-7
CAIYNRQAHEQYF
TGTGCCATCTATAACCGGCAGGCCCACGAGCAGTACTTC
>TRBD1|once|TRBV6-6|TRBJ1-3
CASSYSIGTGGVLGNTIYF
TGTGCCAGCAGTTACTCGATTGGGACAGGGGGCGTGTTAGGAAACACCATATATTTT
>.|.|TRBV20-1|TRBJ1-1
CSAREPGMRPEAFF
TGCAGTGCTAGAGAACCAGGGATGAGGCCTGAAGCTTTCTTT
>TRBD2|few|TRBV6-6|TRBJ2-3
CASSSRLAERTDTQYF
TGTGCCAGCAGTTCCAGACTAGCGGAACGCACAGATACGCAGTATTTT
>.|many|TRBV18|TRBJ2-1
CASSPPGLSSSYNEQFF
TGTGCCAGCTCACCACCGGGACTTTCGAGCTCCTACAATGAGCAGTTCTTC
>TRBD1|.|TRBV7-3|TRBJ2-2
CASSDQTGATGELFF
TGTGCCAGCAGCGATCAAACAGGGGCCACCGGGGAGCTGTTTTTT
>TRBD1|.|TRBV23-1|TRBJ2-3
CASTSHRDRGAGTDTQYF
TGCGCCAGCACCTCCCACCGGGACAGGGGTGCGGGCACAGATACGCAGTATTTT
>.|.|TRBV2|TRBJ1-4
CASSGGIPGSIMFF
TGTGCCAGCAGCGGGGGTATTCCGGGATCTATCATGTTTTTT
>TRBD1|few|TRBV5-1|TRBJ2-5
CASSLAPGGSETQYF
TGCGCCAGCAGCTTGGCGCCAGGGGGATCAGAGACCCAGTACTTC
>.|few|TRBV28|TRBJ2-5
CASTGYGSQETQYF
TGTGCCAGCACTGGCTATGGGTCGCAAGAGACCCAGTACTTC
>.|few|TRBV6-5|TRBJ2-2
CASSIVRGPNTGELFF
TGTGCCAGCAGTATCGTGCGGGGGCCTAACACCGGGGAGCTGTTTTTT
>.|many|TRBV7-2|TRBJ2-3
CASSLQPSTDTQYF
TGTGCCAGCAGCTTACAGCCTAGCACAGATACGCAGTATTTT
>.|.|TRBV4-2|TRBJ1-1
CASSPERLVNTEAFF
TGTGCCAGCAGCCCCGAGCGCCTCGTGAACACTGAAGCTTTCTTT
>.|.|TRBV6-5|TRBJ2-7
CASSYGRRGTYEQYF
TGTGCCAGCAGTTACGGTCGACGGGGAACCTACGAGCAGTACTTC
>TRBD2|few|TRBV5-1|TRBJ2-3
CASSILTSGNTDTQYF
TGCGCCAGCAGCATCCTGACTAGCGGGAACACAGATACGCAGTATTTT
>.|few|TRBV6-5|TRBJ1-6
CASSTRTDSNSPLHF
TGTGCCAGCAGTACTAGGACAGATAGTAATTCACCCCTCCACTTT
>.|few|TRBV4-1|TRBJ1-1
CASSLKTWRLDTEAFF
TGCGCCAGCAGCCTTAAGACCTGGCGGTTGGACACTGAAGCTTTCTTT
>.|few|TRBV13|TRBJ2-3
CASSRRGTDTQYF
TGTGCCAGCAGCCGCAGGGGCACAGATACGCAGTATTTT
>TRBD1|few|TRBV10-3|TRBJ1-1
CAISTGVGTEAFF
TGTGCCATCAGTACAGGGGTGGGCACTGAAGCTTTCTTT